These 3 T cell receptor beta chains were all obtained from the same sample, sequenced in a study of blood T cell repertoires in COVID-19. The assay was immunoSEQ multiplex PCR, and TCRdb's table has in-frame clones only and misses some. The data contain 80,000 to 130,000 clones, 65% to 90% of them singletons. Sequencing input: PBMCs or T cells enriched from blood (not recorded which). The receptors derive from a woman aged 50 to 60 who had recovered from COVID-19.

The chain uses TRBV6-5 and TRBJ1-5; 8 nucleotides agree with TRBD1. The J segment lost 11 bases and the V segment lost 5 bases, leaving 14 bases of the junction unmatched. Germline lookup yields CDR1 MNHEY and CDR2 SVGAGI. This CDR3 has 15 amino acids. This CDR3 is CASSRQQGAMSAQHF. DNA of the CDR3: TGTGCCAGCAGTAGACAGCAGGGGGCAATGTCGGCCCAGCATTTT.

This sequence joins TRBV7-2 and TRBJ2-2; 14 nucleotides agree with TRBD2. Trimming at V came to 3 bases and at J to 1 base, leaving 1 base not matched to a gene. This CDR3 is built from 17 residues. The germline gives CDR1 SGHTA, CDR2 FQGNSA. The CDR3 spells CASSLGLAGVNTGELFF. CDR3 in DNA: TGTGCCAGCAGCTTGGGACTAGCGGGAGTGAACACCGGGGAGCTGTTTTTT.

The chain couples TRBV18 to TRBJ1-5, with TRBD1 matching 8 bases. V dropped 3 bases and J dropped 3; count of bases not matched to a gene: 7. Germline CDR1 KGHSH, CDR2 LQKENI. The CDR3 sequence is 16 residues long. In DNA form, the CDR3 reads TGTGCCAGCTCACCCCAGGGACAGGCATTCAATCAGCCCCAGCATTTT. It specifies CASSPQGQAFNQPQHF. The full variable domain, completed using reference TRBV18 and TRBJ1-5, is NAGVMQNPRHLVRRRGQEARLRCSPMKGHSHVYWYRQLPEEGLKFMVYLQKENIIDESGMPKERFSAEFPKEGPSILRIQQVVRGDSAAYFCASSPQGQAFNQPQHFGDGTRLSIL.